A single sample is the source of the 28 T cell receptor beta chains below, sequenced in a study of cytomegalovirus exposure and HLA in healthy donors. PCR employed 60 Vbeta and 13 Jbeta primers. Using immunoSEQ multiplex PCR, the repertoire was profiled, and TCRdb retains in-frame clones only, with some absent. In all, the sample yields some 200,000 clones. Sequencing input: PBMCs. The receptor set was obtained from a girl aged 2 to 10 in good health and CMV-seropositive.

V and J are TRBV6-5 and TRBJ2-7, with TRBD1 matching 9 bases. CDR3 length: 15 amino acids. The germline V gene has CDR1 MNHEY and CDR2 SVGAGI. V dropped 5 bases and J dropped 6; count of bases not matched to a gene: 11. DNA of the CDR3: TGTGCCAGCAGTACCCGGGGGGACAGGGCTGGCGAGCAGTACTTC. It codes for CASSTRGDRAGEQYF.

The chain carries TRBV11-2 and TRBJ2-1; D gene unclear. Trimming took 3 bases from V and 2 from J, leaving 5 bases between them. CDR1 is SGHAT, CDR2 FQNNGV, per germline. This CDR3 region has 13 residues. The CDR3 protein is CASSFATYNEQFF. The CDR3 DNA sequence: TGTGCCAGCAGCTTTGCGACCTACAATGAGCAGTTCTTC.

The rearrangement links TRBV6-6 to TRBJ1-3; D is perhaps TRBD1 (5 bases). This CDR3 comprises 16 residues. Trimming shortened V by 5 bases and J by 3 bases, and 17 bases separated the two germline ends. The germline V gene has CDR1 MNHNY and CDR2 SVGAGI (reference sequence). CDR3 sequence (DNA): TGTGCCAGCAGTGCCTCCCCCCCCAGGGATGGAAACACCATATATTTT. Its translation is CASSASPPRDGNTIYF.

The V gene is TRBV6-1, the J gene TRBJ1-4; the D is unclear. The CDR3 has 15 amino acids. Germline loops: CDR1 MNHNS, CDR2 SASEGT. V lost 4 bases to trimming and J lost 2 bases, with 11 bases between them. In DNA, the CDR3 is TGTGCCAGCAGTGCCCTAATCGCCACTAATGAAAAACTGTTTTTT. Translated, it gives CASSALIATNEKLFF.

The V and J genes are TRBV10-3 and TRBJ2-5; 7 nucleotides match TRBD2. Germline-derived CDR1 and CDR2 are ENHRY and SYGVKD. The V gene end was trimmed by 10 bases and the J gene end by 0 bases; junction bases not matched to a gene: 8. The CDR3 is made up of 14 amino acids. CDR3 protein: CATRDYSDQETQYF. The CDR3 bases are TGTGCCACCCGGGACTATTCGGACCAAGAGACCCAGTACTTC.

The chain employs TRBV19 and TRBJ2-7; possible D gene TRBD1, 6 bases. The CDR3 is 15 residues long. The V gene's germline CDR1 is LNHDA and CDR2 SQIVND (reference sequence). With 5 bases removed from V and 7 bases from J, the gap between germline ends came to 21 bases. Written as DNA, the CDR3 is TGTGCCAGTAGTCCCACCACTACAGGGTCTGCGGAGCAGTACTTC. It is translated as CASSPTTTGSAEQYF. Full variable domain (outside the CDR3, taken from reference TRBV19 and TRBJ2-7): DGGITQSPKYLFRKEGQNVTLSCEQNLNHDAMYWYRQDPGQGLRLIYYSQIVNDFQKGDIAEGYSVSREKKESFPLTVTSAQKNPTAFYLCASSPTTTGSAEQYFGPGTRLTVT.

The chain couples TRBV19 to TRBJ2-6; D is perhaps TRBD1 (5 bases). Germline V gene lookup returns CDR1 LNHDA and CDR2 SQIVND (reference sequence). The CDR3 sequence is 17 residues long. V was cut by 3 bases and J by 3 bases, with 15 bases left in between. CDR3 DNA sequence: TGTGCCAGTAGTATCCCCTCCCACAGGATTGGGGCCAACGTCCTGACTTTC. Translation gives CASSIPSHRIGANVLTF.

The chain joins TRBV9 to TRBJ2-2; no reliable D call. Germline-derived CDR1 and CDR2 are SGDLS and YYNGEE. CDR3 size: 12 residues. Trimming cost V 4 bases and J 8 bases, with 9 bases left between them. CDR3 DNA sequence: TGTGCCAGCAGCCCCCTCTCGGGGGAGCTGTTTTTT. Translated, it gives CASSPLSGELFF.

The rearrangement links TRBV18 to TRBJ2-5, with 7 nucleotides matching TRBD1. Trimming at V came to 3 bases and at J to 5 bases, leaving 3 bases not matched to a gene. Germline V gene sequence: CDR1 KGHSH, CDR2 LQKENI. The CDR3 totals 13 residues. This CDR3 reads CASSPGTAETQYF. The CDR3 DNA follows: TGTGCCAGCTCACCTGGGACAGCGGAGACCCAGTACTTC.

J is TRBJ2-7 and V is TRBV5-4, with TRBD2 matching over 9 bases. The CDR3 spans 16 residues. CDR1 is SGHNT and CDR2 is YYREEE in the germline V gene (reference sequence). Unmatched junction bases numbered 11, after V lost 2 bases and J lost 5 bases. CDR3 coding DNA: TGTGCCAGCAGCTTACGAAAGATAGCGGGAGATGACGAGCAGTACTTC. Its translation is CASSLRKIAGDDEQYF.

The chain recombines TRBV4-1 with TRBJ2-7; 14 bases agree with TRBD2. Trimming took 3 bases from V and 4 from J; bases not matched to a gene: 11. Germline CDR1 MGHRA, CDR2 YSYEKL. The CDR3 is 18 amino acids. DNA of the CDR3: TGCGCCAGCAGCCAGGGACTAGCGGGAGCCCCACGGGCTTACGAGCAGTACTTC. Protein: CASSQGLAGAPRAYEQYF.

The chain recombines TRBV5-5 with TRBJ2-2, with 10 bases identical to TRBD2. Germline trimming cut 1 base from V and 5 bases from J; bases unmatched to any gene: 5. The germline CDR1 and CDR2 sequences are SGHKS and YYEKEE (reference sequence). The CDR3 covers 16 residues. The CDR3 nucleotides read TGTGCCAGCAGCTTGACCGCTAGCGGGAGTACCGGGGAGCTGTTTTTT. As protein: CASSLTASGSTGELFF.

The chain is built from TRBV5-4 and TRBJ1-3; D is possibly TRBD1 (6 bases). Per germline, CDR1 SGHNT and CDR2 YYREEE (reference sequence). The CDR3 is 14 amino acids. Trimming cost V 4 bases and J 2 bases, with 10 bases left between them. CDR3 coding DNA: TGTGCCAGCAGCCAGGACAGCACTGGAAACACCATATATTTT. Translated: CASSQDSTGNTIYF.

CDR3 coding DNA: TGTGCCAGCAGTTCGAGAAGAGACAGCATTTCCACAGATACGCAGTATTTT. Its protein is CASSSRRDSISTDTQYF. The V gene is TRBV27, the J gene TRBJ2-3; a weak D match, TRBD1 (5 bases). Trimming cost V 4 bases and J 2 bases, with 19 bases left between them. The CDR3 length is 17 residues. CDR1 is MNHEY and CDR2 is SMNVEV in the germline V gene (reference sequence).

The chain uses TRBV7-9 and TRBJ2-1, with D unclear. This CDR3 spans 15 amino acids. V was shortened by 2 bases and J by 8 bases, with 16 bases between the two germline ends. In germline, CDR1 is SEHNR, CDR2 FQNEAQ (reference sequence). The CDR3, as DNA: TGTGCCAGCAGCTTATTACGGGTATATAGCCATGAGCAGTTCTTC. It translates to CASSLLRVYSHEQFF.

V gene TRBV19 combines with J gene TRBJ1-1; D perhaps matches TRBD1 (5 bases). Deletions cut 7 bases from V and 2 bases from J, with 17 bases between. Germline V gene data show CDR1 as LNHDA and CDR2 as SQIVND (reference sequence). The length of the CDR3 is 15 residues. This chain's CDR3 is CASKMWGDANTEAFF. In DNA, the CDR3 is TGTGCCAGTAAGATGTGGGGGGACGCAAACACTGAAGCTTTCTTT.

The chain uses TRBV15 and TRBJ1-5, with 9 bases matching TRBD1. In germline, CDR1 is LNHNV, CDR2 YYDKDF (reference sequence). Germline trimming cut 3 bases from V and 7 bases from J; bases unmatched to any gene: 13. The CDR3 consists of 17 residues. The CDR3, as DNA: TGTGCCACCAGCAGGGGACAGGGAAGAAGGGAATTCCAGCCCCAGCATTTT. Protein product: CATSRGQGRREFQPQHF.

V gene TRBV28 combines with J gene TRBJ2-3; TRBD2 matches 9 bases. Germline V gives CDR1 MDHEN, CDR2 SYDVKM. The CDR3 covers 14 residues. V lost 8 bases, J lost 4 bases, and 7 bases stayed unmatched. This CDR3 reads CASRAGGVPDTQYF. CDR3 DNA: TGTGCCAGCCGAGCGGGAGGCGTCCCAGATACGCAGTATTTT.

The chain employs TRBV6-1 and TRBJ2-7, with no clear D. CDR1 is MNHNS, CDR2 SASEGT, per germline. There are 12 residues in the CDR3. Trimming took off 6 bases at V and 7 bases at J, with 13 bases between the two ends. Here the CDR3 DNA reads TGTGCCAGCAGGTACACTGCCGGGGAGCAGTACTTC. Encoded protein: CASRYTAGEQYF.

The V gene is TRBV6-5, the J gene TRBJ2-3; TRBD1 aligns across 9 bases. After removal of 7 bases from V and 4 bases from J, the junction contained 6 bases not matched to a gene. The V gene's germline CDR1 is MNHEY and CDR2 SVGAGI. This CDR3 region has 14 residues. The CDR3 sequence is CASTYRGQSDTQYF. In DNA, the CDR3 is TGTGCCAGCACCTACAGGGGGCAGTCAGATACGCAGTATTTT.

The chain employs TRBV18 and TRBJ1-2; 11 nucleotides match TRBD1. This CDR3 contains 16 residues. The J segment lost 2 bases and the V segment lost 6 bases, leaving 8 bases of the junction unmatched. Germline CDR1 reads KGHSH; CDR2 reads LQKENI. As DNA, the CDR3 is TGTGCCAGCTCCCCGGGACAGGGGGTCGGGAACTATGGCTACACCTTC. Protein: CASSPGQGVGNYGYTF.

The V and J genes are TRBV28 and TRBJ2-4, with D tentatively TRBD1 (6 bases). Germline V CDR1 and CDR2: MDHEN, SYDVKM. Trimming shortened V by 6 bases and J by 7 bases, and 10 bases separated the two germline ends. The CDR3 runs 12 residues. The CDR3: CASRPDRNIQYF. CDR3 nucleotides: TGTGCCAGCAGACCCGACAGGAACATTCAGTACTTC.

This sequence joins TRBV30 and TRBJ2-7; TRBD2 might be the D (6 bases). V was shortened by 2 bases and J by 2 bases, with 13 bases between the two germline ends. CDR1 and CDR2 from the germline V gene are GTSNPN and SVGIG (reference sequence). The CDR3 extends over 14 amino acids. The CDR3 protein is CAWSRVGGPYEQYF. The DNA for the CDR3 is TGTGCCTGGAGTCGGGTGGGAGGCCCCTACGAGCAGTACTTC.

The gene calls are TRBV30 and TRBJ2-7; the match to TRBD2 covers 11 bases. The junction had 3 bases not matched to a gene; V was cut back by 4 bases and J by 4 bases. In germline, CDR1 is GTSNPN, CDR2 SVGIG (reference sequence). The CDR3 runs to 13 residues. The CDR3 DNA reads TGTGCCTGGAACCTAGCGGGAGGATACGAGCAGTACTTC. This codes for CAWNLAGGYEQYF.

This rearrangement joins TRBV6-1 to TRBJ2-5; tentatively, D is TRBD1 (6 bases). The J call may be faulty, since TRBJ2-7 better matches the DNA end. CDR1 is MNHNS and CDR2 is SASEGT in the germline V gene. The CDR3 spans 14 residues. This CDR3 is CASEGDMSSYEQYF. The DNA of the CDR3 is TGTGCCAGCGAGGGGGACATGAGCTCCTACGAGCAGTACTTC.

V and J are TRBV5-6 and TRBJ2-2, with TRBD2 identical over 11 bases. The CDR3 contains 17 residues. Germline values: CDR1 SGHDT, CDR2 YYEEEE. Trimming took 4 bases from V and 5 from J; bases not matched to a gene: 10. CDR3 DNA sequence: TGTGCCAGCAGCACCCCCGGACTAGCGGGCCGAACCGGGGAGCTGTTTTTT. It specifies CASSTPGLAGRTGELFF.

Comments on this clone: Additional DNA sequences in this sample encode the identical CDR3. CDR3 protein: CASSPSGGNQPQHF. The DNA of the CDR3 is TGTGCCAGCAGTCCATCGGGGGGCAATCAGCCCCAGCATTTT. The chain combines TRBV28 with TRBJ1-5; tentatively, D is TRBD1 (5 bases). Trimming pared 5 bases from V and 2 bases from J, leaving 10 bases between. The CDR3 extends over 14 amino acids. In germline, CDR1 is MDHEN, CDR2 SYDVKM.

The chain joins TRBV27 to TRBJ2-7, with D possibly being TRBD1 (6 bases). Germline V gene lookup returns CDR1 MNHEY and CDR2 SMNVEV (reference sequence). The V gene lost 5 bases and the J gene lost 2 bases, with 19 bases spanning the gap. This CDR3 region has 16 residues. CDR3 loop: CASSKGDKRSTYEQYF. The CDR3 nucleotides are TGTGCCAGCAGTAAAGGGGACAAACGGAGTACCTACGAGCAGTACTTC.